This TCR beta chain was identified during a study of CD8 T cells in ankylosing spondylitis. Construction of TCR beta libraries was performed using quantitative 5'-RACE with molecular barcodes. TCRdb passed the 5' RACE reads through MiXCR, listing each CDR3 protein once. The data show under 300,000 distinct CDR3 sequences, roughly 10% seen once. This clonotype was seen more than once but under ten times. Antigen: not known. General study results and limits: Matched synovial fluid from ankylosing spondylitis patients was reported to be enriched for disease-linked clones. Among TCR beta sequences, a motif of under 10 highly homologous variants appeared characteristic of ankylosing spondylitis blood.

The V gene lost 9 bases and the J gene lost 1 base, with 12 bases spanning the gap. The germline gives CDR1 PRHDT, CDR2 FYEKMQ (reference sequence). The CDR3 sequence is 13 residues long. The specimen was blood, either unsorted or a sorted T cell fraction (not recorded which). This sequence was found in a male donor with ankylosing spondylitis or in good health (not recorded which). The genes are TRBV13 and TRBJ1-1; D not resolved. The CDR3 region is CASQLQPNTEAFF. CDR3 DNA: TGTGCCAGTCAACTACAGCCGAACACTGAAGCTTTCTTT.